The rows below give T cell receptor beta chains drawn from one sample of a study of regulatory T cells in long-lasting Graves disease. Using its own MiXCR run on the multiplex PCR reads, TCRdb lists one record per CDR3 protein. The data show 400,000 to 500,000 distinct CDR3 sequences, 21% seen once. The sample in question was peripheral blood mononuclear cells (PBMCs), obtained when the disease was refractory, from a patient treated with antithyroid drugs. The origin of the receptors is a female donor with Graves disease. The CDR3 runs from the conserved cysteine through the conserved F or W. Fields, in order: CDR3 protein, CDR3 DNA, clone size, J gene, V gene, D gene. The D gene is left open where the match is weak. The size entry is marked missing in some rows and otherwise reads once, few, many or a size class.

CDR3aa: CASSPVGTEAFF
CDR3nt: TGTGCCAGCAGTCCAGTGGGGACTGAAGCTTTCTTT
abundance: many
j_gene: TRBJ1-1
v_gene: TRBV12-3/TRBV12-4
d_gene: -

CDR3aa: CSASDIQSWDSPLHF
CDR3nt: TGCAGTGCCTCAGACATCCAGTCATGGGATTCACCCCTCCACTTT
abundance: -
j_gene: TRBJ1-6
v_gene: TRBV20-1
d_gene: -

CDR3aa: CASSLGGSDTGELFF
CDR3nt: TGTGCCAGCAGTTTAGGGGGGTCTGACACCGGGGAGCTGTTTTTT
abundance: many
j_gene: TRBJ2-2
v_gene: TRBV28
d_gene: -

CDR3aa: CAWSKGTTEAFF
CDR3nt: TGTGCCTGGAGCAAGGGGACCACTGAAGCTTTCTTT
abundance: many
j_gene: TRBJ1-1
v_gene: TRBV30
d_gene: -

CDR3aa: CAVGQGAYTEAFF
CDR3nt: TGTGCCGTGGGACAGGGGGCATATACTGAAGCTTTCTTT
abundance: many
j_gene: TRBJ1-1
v_gene: TRBV30
d_gene: TRBD1

CDR3aa: CASSSEYTAAEQYF
CDR3nt: TGTGCCAGCAGCTCAGAGTACACTGCTGCCGAGCAGTACTTC
abundance: -
j_gene: TRBJ2-7
v_gene: TRBV7-2
d_gene: -

CDR3aa: CASSFYRGPGELFF
CDR3nt: TGCGCCAGCAGTTTCTACAGGGGGCCCGGGGAGCTGTTTTTT
abundance: -
j_gene: TRBJ2-2
v_gene: TRBV10-1
d_gene: TRBD1

CDR3aa: CARPTGGDGGELFF
CDR3nt: TGTGCCAGACCGACAGGGGGCGACGGCGGGGAGCTGTTTTTT
abundance: -
j_gene: TRBJ2-2
v_gene: TRBV19
d_gene: TRBD1

CDR3aa: CASSVGLAGSYEQYF
CDR3nt: TGTGCCAGCAGCGTTGGACTAGCGGGATCCTACGAGCAGTACTTC
abundance: few
j_gene: TRBJ2-7
v_gene: TRBV28
d_gene: TRBD2

CDR3aa: CASRSAPEQFF
CDR3nt: TGTGCCAGTAGGAGTGCACCTGAGCAGTTCTTC
abundance: many
j_gene: TRBJ2-1
v_gene: TRBV2
d_gene: -

CDR3aa: CAGPGTGSSYEQYF
CDR3nt: TGTGCCGGCCCCGGGACAGGGAGCTCCTACGAGCAGTACTTC
abundance: -
j_gene: TRBJ2-7
v_gene: TRBV2
d_gene: TRBD1

CDR3aa: CASSQTTGDGYTF
CDR3nt: TGTGCCAGCAGCCAGACTACAGGGGACGGCTACACCTTC
abundance: few
j_gene: TRBJ1-2
v_gene: TRBV4-2
d_gene: TRBD1

CDR3aa: CASSPLGLAGGEQYF
CDR3nt: TGTGCCAGCAGTCCGCTAGGGCTAGCGGGAGGCGAGCAGTACTTC
abundance: few
j_gene: TRBJ2-7
v_gene: TRBV28
d_gene: TRBD2

CDR3aa: CASSYGGINQPQHF
CDR3nt: TGTGCCAGCAGTTACGGGGGGATCAATCAGCCCCAGCATTTT
abundance: many
j_gene: TRBJ1-5
v_gene: TRBV6-5
d_gene: -

CDR3aa: CASSQVPPGLSTDTQYF
CDR3nt: TGCGCCAGCAGCCAAGTGCCCCCGGGACTAAGCACAGATACGCAGTATTTT
abundance: -
j_gene: TRBJ2-3
v_gene: TRBV4-1
d_gene: TRBD2

CDR3aa: CATSDPSTVTDTQYF
CDR3nt: TGTGCCACCAGTGACCCTTCGACAGTCACAGATACGCAGTATTTT
abundance: -
j_gene: TRBJ2-3
v_gene: TRBV24-1
d_gene: -

CDR3aa: CATSGRGENYGYTF
CDR3nt: TGCGCCACCTCTGGTCGGGGTGAGAACTATGGCTACACCTTC
abundance: -
j_gene: TRBJ1-2
v_gene: TRBV10-2
d_gene: -

CDR3aa: CASSSEGPYTNTGELFF
CDR3nt: TGTGCCAGCAGCTCAGAGGGACCGTATACGAACACCGGGGAGCTGTTTTTT
abundance: -
j_gene: TRBJ2-2
v_gene: TRBV5-6
d_gene: -

CDR3aa: CASKDLGTQYF
CDR3nt: TGTGCCAGCAAAGACCTGGGGACCCAGTACTTC
abundance: many
j_gene: TRBJ2-5
v_gene: TRBV2
d_gene: -

CDR3aa: CASSQILIAGSSYEQYF
CDR3nt: TGTGCCAGCAGCCAAATCCTGATAGCGGGGAGCTCCTACGAGCAGTACTTC
abundance: -
j_gene: TRBJ2-7
v_gene: TRBV5-4
d_gene: TRBD2

CDR3aa: CASSLASGRTGANVLTF
CDR3nt: TGTGCCAGCAGCTTGGCTAGCGGGAGGACCGGGGCCAACGTCCTGACTTTC
abundance: many
j_gene: TRBJ2-6
v_gene: TRBV13
d_gene: TRBD2

CDR3aa: CASSGITGTGFVGELFF
CDR3nt: TGTGCCAGCAGTGGGATTACCGGGACAGGGTTTGTCGGGGAGCTGTTTTTT
abundance: -
j_gene: TRBJ2-2
v_gene: TRBV6-1
d_gene: TRBD1

CDR3aa: CASSYDRKSTDTQYF
CDR3nt: TGTGCCAGCAGTTATGACAGGAAAAGCACAGATACGCAGTATTTT
abundance: -
j_gene: TRBJ2-3
v_gene: TRBV6-9
d_gene: -

CDR3aa: CASSEQEYTGELFF
CDR3nt: TGTGCCAGCAGTGAACAGGAGTACACCGGGGAGCTGTTTTTT
abundance: few
j_gene: TRBJ2-2
v_gene: TRBV25-1
d_gene: -

CDR3aa: CASSQAGTGIDYGYTF
CDR3nt: TGTGCCAGCAGCCAAGCCGGGACAGGGATCGACTATGGCTACACCTTC
abundance: -
j_gene: TRBJ1-2
v_gene: TRBV3-1
d_gene: TRBD1

CDR3aa: CASSSPLMDTQYF
CDR3nt: TGTGCCAGCAGTTCCCCCTTGATGGATACGCAGTATTTT
abundance: few
j_gene: TRBJ2-3
v_gene: TRBV28
d_gene: -

CDR3aa: CASSGMRQGYEQYF
CDR3nt: TGTGCCAGCAGTGGAATGCGACAGGGCTACGAGCAGTACTTC
abundance: many
j_gene: TRBJ2-7
v_gene: TRBV28
d_gene: TRBD1

CDR3aa: CSVQRGQDYGYTF
CDR3nt: TGCAGCGTCCAACGGGGACAGGACTATGGCTACACCTTC
abundance: few
j_gene: TRBJ1-2
v_gene: TRBV29-1
d_gene: TRBD1

CDR3aa: CASSYVSGSNQPQHF
CDR3nt: TGTGCCAGCAGTTACGTGAGTGGTAGCAATCAGCCCCAGCATTTT
abundance: many
j_gene: TRBJ1-5
v_gene: TRBV6-2/TRBV6-3
d_gene: -

CDR3aa: CASSVDGTNYEQYF
CDR3nt: TGTGCCAGCAGCGTAGACGGGACTAACTACGAGCAGTACTTC
abundance: -
j_gene: TRBJ2-7
v_gene: TRBV9
d_gene: TRBD2

CDR3aa: CASSSRGEGPETQYF
CDR3nt: TGTGCCAGCAGCTCCCGGGGGGAGGGTCCGGAGACCCAGTACTTC
abundance: -
j_gene: TRBJ2-5
v_gene: TRBV7-9
d_gene: TRBD2

CDR3aa: CASSGPGSGNTIYF
CDR3nt: TGTGCCAGCAGCGGTCCGGGGTCTGGAAACACCATATATTTT
abundance: -
j_gene: TRBJ1-3
v_gene: TRBV11-3
d_gene: -

CDR3aa: CASNLGYGNTQYF
CDR3nt: TGTGCCAGCAACTTAGGTTACGGGAATACGCAGTATTTT
abundance: -
j_gene: TRBJ2-3
v_gene: TRBV11-2
d_gene: -

CDR3aa: CATSLAGGLVGNQPQHF
CDR3nt: TGTGCCACCAGTCTGGCAGGGGGCTTGGTTGGCAATCAGCCCCAGCATTTT
abundance: -
j_gene: TRBJ1-5
v_gene: TRBV19
d_gene: TRBD1

CDR3aa: CASSLEGRLLRQPQHF
CDR3nt: TGTGCCAGCAGCTTGGAGGGACGGCTTCTTCGGCAGCCCCAGCATTTT
abundance: once
j_gene: TRBJ1-5
v_gene: TRBV5-8
d_gene: -

CDR3aa: CATAKGDQPQHF
CDR3nt: TGTGCCACCGCAAAAGGGGATCAGCCCCAGCATTTT
abundance: many
j_gene: TRBJ1-5
v_gene: TRBV24-1
d_gene: -

CDR3aa: CAWTGDLGNTIYF
CDR3nt: TGTGCCTGGACAGGGGATCTTGGAAACACCATATATTTT
abundance: few
j_gene: TRBJ1-3
v_gene: TRBV30
d_gene: -

CDR3aa: CASRPWESYEQYF
CDR3nt: TGTGCCAGCAGACCCTGGGAGTCCTACGAGCAGTACTTC
abundance: -
j_gene: TRBJ2-7
v_gene: TRBV27
d_gene: -

CDR3aa: CASSPAGGGSTDTQYF
CDR3nt: TGTGCCAGCAGCCCCGCAGGGGGCGGGAGTACAGATACGCAGTATTTT
abundance: -
j_gene: TRBJ2-3
v_gene: TRBV28
d_gene: -

CDR3aa: CASSSTIQETQYF
CDR3nt: TGTGCCAGCAGCTCAACCATCCAAGAGACCCAGTACTTC
abundance: many
j_gene: TRBJ2-5
v_gene: TRBV2
d_gene: -

CDR3aa: CASRQGLNTEAFF
CDR3nt: TGTGCCAGCCGACAGGGACTGAACACTGAAGCTTTCTTT
abundance: many
j_gene: TRBJ1-1
v_gene: TRBV2
d_gene: TRBD1

CDR3aa: CASSSREGGSPLHF
CDR3nt: TGTGCCAGTAGTTCCAGGGAAGGTGGATCACCCCTCCACTTT
abundance: few
j_gene: TRBJ1-6
v_gene: TRBV19
d_gene: -

CDR3aa: CASSLRAGGTSETQYF
CDR3nt: TGTGCCAGCAGTTTACGGGCAGGGGGCACCTCTGAGACCCAGTACTTC
abundance: many
j_gene: TRBJ2-5
v_gene: TRBV28
d_gene: TRBD1

CDR3aa: CASSDGETQYF
CDR3nt: TGTGCCAGCAGTGATGGAGAGACCCAGTACTTC
abundance: many
j_gene: TRBJ2-5
v_gene: TRBV2
d_gene: -

CDR3aa: CASRTSGAQGVNEKLFF
CDR3nt: TGTGCCAGCAGAACCTCCGGGGCGCAGGGCGTGAATGAAAAACTGTTTTTT
abundance: few
j_gene: TRBJ1-4
v_gene: TRBV6-1
d_gene: -

CDR3aa: CAISGTGASYEQYF
CDR3nt: TGTGCCATCAGCGGGACAGGGGCATCGTACGAGCAGTACTTC
abundance: many
j_gene: TRBJ2-7
v_gene: TRBV10-3
d_gene: TRBD1

CDR3aa: CASSFPPPNQPQHF
CDR3nt: TGTGCCAGCAGTTTTCCTCCCCCCAATCAGCCCCAGCATTTT
abundance: many
j_gene: TRBJ1-5
v_gene: TRBV2
d_gene: -

CDR3aa: CAISDQANTGELFF
CDR3nt: TGTGCCATCAGTGATCAAGCGAACACCGGGGAGCTGTTTTTT
abundance: few
j_gene: TRBJ2-2
v_gene: TRBV10-3
d_gene: -

CDR3aa: CASSHPTSGSSYEQYF
CDR3nt: TGTGCCAGCAGCCATCCGACTAGCGGAAGCTCCTACGAGCAGTACTTC
abundance: -
j_gene: TRBJ2-7
v_gene: TRBV7-9
d_gene: TRBD2

CDR3aa: CASSSRPEGLQETQYF
CDR3nt: TGTGCCAGCAGCTCTCGACCCGAGGGCCTCCAAGAGACCCAGTACTTC
abundance: many
j_gene: TRBJ2-5
v_gene: TRBV13
d_gene: -